This T cell receptor beta chain comes out of a study of PD-L1 blockade in urothelial cancer. General study points: Blood clones associated with the tumor expanded more at 3 weeks in durable-benefit patients.

TCRdb's copy holds only in-frame clones and misses some; the assay was immunoSEQ multiplex PCR. The repertoire holds approximately 79,000 clones, more than 85% seen once, with around 0.94% in the top ten. In this sample, this clone turned up once. Antigen specificity is unknown. This sample's time point: peripheral blood 6 weeks after treatment start. The germline V gene has CDR1 KGHSH and CDR2 LQKENI. There are 15 residues in the CDR3. Trimming left V 2 bases short and J 2 bases short, with 12 bases between. The source is a woman of 80 years or more with urothelial cancer. V gene TRBV18 combines with J gene TRBJ1-1, with D possibly being TRBD1 (6 bases). The input for sequencing was PBMCs, taken around atezolizumab (anti-PD-L1) treatment. The CDR3 DNA is TGTGCCAGCTCACCAGGGCAGGGGTATAACACTGAAGCTTTCTTT. Residues: CASSPGQGYNTEAFF.